The clone carrying this T cell receptor (beta chain) was picked up a small number of times. This table comes from immunoSEQ multiplex PCR, and its TCRdb copy is limited to in-frame clones, with some not included. The profile shows 290,000 or so clones, approximately 92% of them singletons. These data belong to a study of blood T cell repertoires in COVID-19. The V gene's germline CDR1 is SEHNR and CDR2 FQNEAQ (reference sequence). The CDR3 extends over 15 amino acids. Trimming removed 5 bases at V and 1 base at J, with 14 bases between. This receptor was taken from a woman aged 30 to 39 who had recovered from COVID-19. Sequencing was carried out using PBMCs or T cells enriched from blood (not recorded which). This chain connects TRBV7-9 to TRBJ1-1, with D unclear. The CDR3 region is CASSQNGMRNTEAFF. The CDR3 DNA reads as TGTGCCAGCAGCCAGAACGGGATGAGGAACACTGAAGCTTTCTTT.